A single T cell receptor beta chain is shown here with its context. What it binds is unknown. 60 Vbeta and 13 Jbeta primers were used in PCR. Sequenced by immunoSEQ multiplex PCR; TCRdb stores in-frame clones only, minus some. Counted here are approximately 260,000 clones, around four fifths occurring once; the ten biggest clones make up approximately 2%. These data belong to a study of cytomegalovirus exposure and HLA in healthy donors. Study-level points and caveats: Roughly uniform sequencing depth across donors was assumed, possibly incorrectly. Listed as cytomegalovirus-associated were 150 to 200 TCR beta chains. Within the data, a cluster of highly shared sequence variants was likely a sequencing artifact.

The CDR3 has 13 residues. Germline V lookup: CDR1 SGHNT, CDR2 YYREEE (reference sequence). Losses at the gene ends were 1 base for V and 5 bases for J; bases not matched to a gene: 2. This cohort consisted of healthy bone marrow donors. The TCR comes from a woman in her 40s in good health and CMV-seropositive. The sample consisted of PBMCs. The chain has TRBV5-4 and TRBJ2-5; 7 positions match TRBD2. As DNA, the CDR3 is TGTGCCAGCAGCTTGCTAGCGGTGGAGACCCAGTACTTC. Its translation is CASSLLAVETQYF.